The sequence of this T cell receptor (beta chain) was determined in a study of shared clonotypes between healthy human individuals. Participating donors were healthy, HIV-negative adults free of recent acute infections or vaccinations. Researchers drew on some 97 million PBMCs for genomic DNA from unsorted samples. The CDR3 loop spans 17 amino acids. After removal of 0 bases from V and 5 bases from J, the junction contained 8 bases not matched to a gene. Germline V gene data show CDR1 as LGHNA and CDR2 as YNFKEQ. TCRdb's copy holds only in-frame clones and misses some; the assay was immunoSEQ multiplex PCR. This sample has more than 450,000 clones; about four fifths occur once, and the top ten carry over 10%.

Material: PBMCs. The V and J genes are TRBV4-2 and TRBJ2-5, with TRBD2 matching over 11 bases. This TCR was recovered from a woman aged 35 to 49 in good health. Some clones in this sample may be carry-over from other donors' samples. The DNA for the CDR3 is TGTGCCAGCAGCCAAGATCAAATAGCGGGAGGGTTGGAGACCCAGTACTTC. It codes for CASSQDQIAGGLETQYF.